Described below is a single T cell receptor beta chain sequence and its context. This entry comes from a study of blood T cell repertoires in COVID-19. Study overall: Collection of acute and convalescent COVID-19 samples took place in the United States, Italy and Spain.

The germline V gene has CDR1 MGHDK and CDR2 SYGVNS. J was trimmed by 6 bases and V by 6 bases; bases with no gene match: 5. The CDR3 spans 14 residues. In the authors' workflow: Amplification with reference gene primers provided the estimates of nucleated cell counts. The assay was immunoSEQ multiplex PCR, and TCRdb's table has in-frame clones only and misses some. For V, J and clone size, that table is used; D and trimming come from the DNA. The sample includes nearly 350,000 clones, roughly nine tenths of them seen just once. Donors in Cohort 3 counted as recovered after two negative PCRs, clearance, or symptom resolution.

The source of this sequence is a woman aged 30 to 39 who had recovered from COVID-19. Sequencing was done on a sample of PBMCs or T cells enriched from blood (not recorded which). J is TRBJ1-6 and V is TRBV25-1; the match to TRBD1 covers 7 bases. CDR3 sequence: CASREDRVNSPLHF. The CDR3 coding sequence is TGTGCCAGCAGGGAAGACAGGGTTAATTCACCCCTCCACTTT.